This is a list of T cell receptor beta chains from one sample in a study of cytomegalovirus exposure and HLA in healthy donors. Some clones are missing from TCRdb's copy, which holds only in-frame ones; the method was immunoSEQ multiplex PCR. The sample lists 65,000 to 90,000 clones, over 85% occurring once. Sequenced input: PBMCs. Receptor source: a woman aged 18-30 years in good health and CMV-seropositive. Both conserved end residues are part of each CDR3. The D gene is left open where the match is weak. Not all rows give a size; the values are once, few, many and, for expanded clones, a class.

D: TRBD1
size: few
V: TRBV2
J: TRBJ2-1
CDR3: CASSGTGNEQFF
DNA: TGTGCCAGCAGTGGGACAGGCAATGAGCAGTTCTTC

D: NA
size: NA
V: TRBV18
J: TRBJ1-1
CDR3: CASSPLQGYRWGDTEAFF
DNA: TGTGCCAGCTCACCACTACAGGGTTATCGGTGGGGTGACACTGAAGCTTTCTTT

D: NA
size: once
V: TRBV7-9
J: TRBJ2-7
CDR3: CASSLGSEEQYF
DNA: TGTGCCAGCAGCTTAGGTAGCGAGGAGCAGTACTTC

D: TRBD2
size: NA
V: TRBV7-8
J: TRBJ2-1
CDR3: CASSISGRNYNEQFF
DNA: TGTGCCAGCAGCATTAGCGGGAGGAACTACAATGAGCAGTTCTTC

D: TRBD2
size: NA
V: TRBV6-4
J: TRBJ2-1
CDR3: CASSSTAGGSNEQFF
DNA: TGTGCCAGCAGTAGTACAGCGGGGGGCAGCAATGAGCAGTTCTTC

D: NA
size: NA
V: TRBV19
J: TRBJ1-2
CDR3: CASSRQIYGYTF
DNA: TGTGCCAGTAGTCGACAGATCTATGGCTACACCTTC

D: TRBD1
size: NA
V: TRBV19
J: TRBJ1-6
CDR3: CASSIRQGTYLHF
DNA: TGTGCCAGTAGTATTCGACAGGGGACGTACCTCCACTTT

D: TRBD2
size: NA
V: TRBV5-6
J: TRBJ2-1
CDR3: CASSFRGVGYNEQFF
DNA: TGTGCCAGCAGCTTTCGGGGGGTGGGTTACAATGAGCAGTTCTTC

D: NA
size: NA
V: TRBV6-6
J: TRBJ1-1
CDR3: CASSSTGVRFF
DNA: TGTGCCAGCAGTTCGACGGGGGTTCGGTTCTTT

D: TRBD1
size: once
V: TRBV13
J: TRBJ1-2
CDR3: CASSWDRGSNGYTF
DNA: TGTGCCAGCAGCTGGGACAGGGGGTCGAATGGCTACACCTTC

D: NA
size: NA
V: TRBV11-1
J: TRBJ2-5
CDR3: CASSSLGLQETQYF
DNA: TGTGCCAGCAGCTCACTCGGACTACAAGAGACCCAGTACTTC

D: TRBD1
size: few
V: TRBV6-1
J: TRBJ2-3
CDR3: CASSVTGGGADTQYF
DNA: TGTGCCAGCAGTGTCACAGGGGGCGGAGCAGATACGCAGTATTTT

D: NA
size: NA
V: TRBV11-2
J: TRBJ2-6
CDR3: CASSPNSGAGANVLTF
DNA: TGTGCCAGCAGCCCTAACTCAGGGGCCGGGGCCAACGTCCTGACTTTC

D: TRBD2
size: NA
V: TRBV9
J: TRBJ2-1
CDR3: CAILLSGGLNNEQFF
DNA: TGTGCCATCTTACTTAGCGGGGGGCTCAACAATGAGCAGTTCTTC

D: TRBD1
size: NA
V: TRBV27
J: TRBJ2-7
CDR3: CASRDRVGEQYF
DNA: TGTGCCAGCAGAGACAGGGTTGGCGAGCAGTACTTC

D: TRBD2
size: NA
V: TRBV28
J: TRBJ2-4
CDR3: CAAQAGGSSNIQYF
DNA: TGTGCCGCTCAGGCTGGCGGGAGTTCAAACATTCAGTACTTC

D: NA
size: NA
V: TRBV5-1
J: TRBJ1-1
CDR3: CASSPGYAANTEAFF
DNA: TGCGCCAGCAGCCCGGGATACGCGGCGAACACTGAAGCTTTCTTT

D: TRBD2
size: NA
V: TRBV7-9
J: TRBJ2-1
CDR3: CASSRGTSGRLYNEQFF
DNA: TGTGCCAGCAGCCGAGGGACTAGCGGGAGACTGTACAATGAGCAGTTCTTC

D: TRBD1
size: NA
V: TRBV6-6
J: TRBJ1-6
CDR3: CASSSGTGVPSPLHF
DNA: TGTGCCAGCAGTTCCGGGACAGGGGTACCTTCACCCCTCCACTTT

D: NA
size: once
V: TRBV4-3
J: TRBJ2-2
CDR3: CASSQDGRSAGELFF
DNA: TGCGCCAGCAGCCAAGACGGGAGATCGGCCGGGGAGCTGTTTTTT

D: TRBD1
size: NA
V: TRBV2
J: TRBJ1-4
CDR3: CASSETTGESEKLFF
DNA: TGTGCCAGCAGTGAAACAACAGGGGAGAGTGAAAAACTGTTTTTT

D: NA
size: NA
V: TRBV2
J: TRBJ2-6
CDR3: CASSVRGANVLTF
DNA: TGTGCCAGCAGTGTGCGAGGGGCCAACGTCCTGACTTTC

D: TRBD2
size: NA
V: TRBV7-2
J: TRBJ2-3
CDR3: CASSLAGRTDTQYF
DNA: TGTGCCAGCAGCCTAGCGGGGCGAACAGATACGCAGTATTTT

D: TRBD1
size: once
V: TRBV28
J: TRBJ1-3
CDR3: CASSFDRGLGNTIYF
DNA: TGTGCCAGCAGTTTCGACAGGGGGCTTGGAAACACCATATATTTT

D: TRBD2
size: NA
V: TRBV28
J: TRBJ2-7
CDR3: CASLGLADSYEQYF
DNA: TGTGCCAGCCTGGGACTAGCGGACTCCTACGAGCAGTACTTC

D: NA
size: NA
V: TRBV5-6
J: TRBJ1-5
CDR3: CASSGGWGNQPQHF
DNA: TGTGCCAGCAGTGGCGGATGGGGCAATCAGCCCCAGCATTTT

D: NA
size: NA
V: TRBV7-8
J: TRBJ2-7
CDR3: CASTPNGEGEQYF
DNA: TGTGCCAGCACCCCGAACGGCGAGGGCGAGCAGTACTTC

D: TRBD1
size: NA
V: TRBV7-9
J: TRBJ1-1
CDR3: CASSTGTANTEAFF
DNA: TGTGCCAGCAGCACCGGGACAGCGAACACTGAAGCTTTCTTT

D: NA
size: NA
V: TRBV7-2
J: TRBJ2-3
CDR3: CASSRPGVDTDTQYF
DNA: TGTGCCAGCAGCCGTCCCGGGGTTGACACAGATACGCAGTATTTT

D: TRBD2
size: NA
V: TRBV6-5
J: TRBJ2-7
CDR3: CASSYRGDGYEQYF
DNA: TGTGCCAGCAGTTATCGGGGGGATGGCTACGAGCAGTACTTC

D: TRBD2
size: NA
V: TRBV2
J: TRBJ2-1
CDR3: CASSEGLAGGLYEQFF
DNA: TGTGCCAGCAGTGAAGGGCTAGCGGGGGGCCTATATGAGCAGTTCTTC

D: NA
size: NA
V: TRBV6-4
J: TRBJ2-1
CDR3: CASSPEGSSYNEQFF
DNA: TGTGCCAGCAGTCCGGAGGGGAGCTCCTACAATGAGCAGTTCTTC

D: NA
size: NA
V: TRBV30
J: TRBJ2-7
CDR3: CAWSLGAYEQYF
DNA: TGTGCCTGGAGTTTGGGAGCCTACGAACAGTACTTC